This is a list of T cell receptor beta chains from one sample in a study of blood T cells in healthy people across ages. From the 5' RACE reads, TCRdb called clonotypes with MiXCR, one entry per CDR3 protein. The sample yields about 1,500,000 distinct CDR3 sequences, roughly 30% seen once. The sequenced sample consisted of blood. These receptors were collected from a woman in her thirties in good health. CDR3s include the opening cysteine and the closing phenylalanine or tryptophan. A D gene is named only where the DNA matches it firmly. Clone size is shown for a subset of rows, as once, few, many or a class of expanded clone.

v_call: TRBV29-1
j_call: TRBJ1-2
d_call: NA
clone_size: few
cdr3_aa: CSVEGGTENYGYTF
cdr3_nt: TGCAGCGTTGAAGGCGGGACGGAAAACTATGGCTACACCTTC

v_call: TRBV9
j_call: TRBJ2-2
d_call: NA
clone_size: NA
cdr3_aa: CASRIDGSNTGELFF
cdr3_nt: TGTGCCAGCAGGATTGACGGATCCAACACCGGGGAGCTGTTTTTT

v_call: TRBV2
j_call: TRBJ1-5
d_call: NA
clone_size: NA
cdr3_aa: CATSVGQGNQPQHF
cdr3_nt: TGTGCCACCAGCGTGGGGCAGGGCAATCAGCCCCAGCATTTT

v_call: TRBV6-2/TRBV6-3
j_call: TRBJ2-5
d_call: TRBD2
clone_size: NA
cdr3_aa: CASSYSSGTSGYLQETQYF
cdr3_nt: TGTGCCAGCAGTTACTCCTCCGGGACTAGCGGATACCTACAAGAGACCCAGTACTTC

v_call: TRBV5-1
j_call: TRBJ2-1
d_call: NA
clone_size: NA
cdr3_aa: CASSLAWDFSYNEQFF
cdr3_nt: TGCGCCAGCAGCTTGGCCTGGGACTTTTCGTACAATGAGCAGTTCTTC

v_call: TRBV25-1
j_call: TRBJ2-1
d_call: NA
clone_size: NA
cdr3_aa: CASSESSPHEQFF
cdr3_nt: TGTGCCAGCAGTGAATCGAGCCCCCATGAGCAGTTCTTC

v_call: TRBV2
j_call: TRBJ2-7
d_call: NA
clone_size: NA
cdr3_aa: CASSHIRGSYEQYF
cdr3_nt: TGTGCCAGCAGCCATATCCGGGGATCCTACGAGCAGTACTTC

v_call: TRBV5-1
j_call: TRBJ2-5
d_call: NA
clone_size: NA
cdr3_aa: CASRLSGDQETQYF
cdr3_nt: TGCGCCAGCCGCCTGAGTGGCGACCAAGAGACCCAGTACTTC

v_call: TRBV15
j_call: TRBJ2-7
d_call: NA
clone_size: many
cdr3_aa: CATSRDKGARSNEQYF
cdr3_nt: TGTGCCACCAGCAGAGATAAGGGCGCCAGATCCAACGAGCAGTACTTC

v_call: TRBV7-2
j_call: TRBJ2-5
d_call: NA
clone_size: few
cdr3_aa: CASSSEPAFQETQYF
cdr3_nt: TGTGCCAGCAGCTCCGAGCCGGCGTTCCAAGAGACCCAGTACTTC

v_call: TRBV3-1
j_call: TRBJ1-2
d_call: NA
clone_size: NA
cdr3_aa: CASSQVPNDYGYTF
cdr3_nt: TGTGCCAGCAGCCAAGTACCGAATGACTATGGCTACACCTTC

v_call: TRBV20-1
j_call: TRBJ1-6
d_call: NA
clone_size: few
cdr3_aa: CSASGFSSYNSPLHF
cdr3_nt: TGCAGTGCTAGTGGGTTCAGCTCCTATAATTCACCCCTCCACTTT

v_call: TRBV30
j_call: TRBJ2-7
d_call: NA
clone_size: few
cdr3_aa: CAWKAYNEQYF
cdr3_nt: TGTGCCTGGAAGGCCTACAATGAGCAGTACTTC

v_call: TRBV4-3
j_call: TRBJ2-7
d_call: NA
clone_size: many
cdr3_aa: CASSQAVGGDEQYF
cdr3_nt: TGCGCCAGCAGCCAAGCGGTGGGAGGCGACGAGCAGTACTTC

v_call: TRBV20-1
j_call: TRBJ1-1
d_call: TRBD1
clone_size: few
cdr3_aa: CSAQGGNTEAFF
cdr3_nt: TGCAGTGCTCAGGGGGGGAACACTGAAGCTTTCTTT